This T cell receptor beta chain was obtained from a study of cytomegalovirus exposure and HLA in healthy donors. Nominally healthy donors provided the samples, though records likely missed some immune exposures. This clone showed up just a few times. The antigen remains undetermined. Overall study findings and caveats: Earlier analysis found most TCR beta V segments productive about 87% or about 30% of the time. A few V segments could not be told apart, such as TRBV6-2 and TRBV6-3, and were left out.

Researchers ran the PCR with 60 Vbeta and 13 Jbeta primers. TCRdb keeps only in-frame clones here, not all; method: immunoSEQ multiplex PCR. Here the sample spans roughly 100,000 clones, roughly three quarters being singletons. This CDR3 contains 14 residues. J lost 3 bases, V lost 4 bases, and 2 bases had no gene match. The germline CDR1 and CDR2 sequences are SGHKS and YYEKEE (reference sequence). The source is a man under 40 in good health and CMV-seronegative. The chain uses TRBV5-5 and TRBJ1-4; 8 positions match TRBD1. The sequenced material came from PBMCs. The CDR3 protein is CASSQGQANEKLFF. CDR3 in DNA: TGTGCCAGCAGCCAGGGACAGGCTAATGAAAAACTGTTTTTT.